This T cell receptor beta chain was retrieved from a study of blood T cell repertoires in COVID-19. Across the study: The United States, Italy and Spain were the sources of the acute and convalescent COVID-19 samples. The cDNA or gDNA used as material had been derived from T cells, B-cell-depleted T cells, or PBMCs.

Methods used by the authors: Estimation of nucleated cell counts relied on the amplification of reference gene primers. This table comes from immunoSEQ multiplex PCR, and its TCRdb copy is limited to in-frame clones, with some not included. From that table come the V and J calls and clone size; the DNA was used to work out D and trimming. The table records 150,000 to 200,000 clones, approximately 87% of them present only once. This clone was recorded once. Germline assignment: CDR1 SGHDT and CDR2 YYEEEE. Trimming took off 1 base at V and 9 bases at J, with 8 bases between the two ends. The CDR3 runs 12 residues.

V gene TRBV5-6 combines with J gene TRBJ2-1, with TRBD2 as a possible D gene (5 bases). The clonotype was recovered from a woman between 55 and 75 years old with COVID-19, enrolled during active disease. Sequencing was done on a sample of peripheral blood. The CDR3 protein is CASSLRSGEQFF. The CDR3 DNA is TGTGCCAGCAGCTTGAGGAGCGGTGAGCAGTTCTTC.